Listed below are T cell receptor beta chains from one sample, sequenced in a study of CD8 T cells in ankylosing spondylitis. Each CDR3 protein is one row after TCRdb ran MiXCR on the 5' RACE reads. The sample has 450,000 or so distinct CDR3 sequences; roughly a quarter are singletons. Sequences were obtained from blood, either unsorted or a sorted T cell fraction (not recorded which). The receptors originated from a male donor with ankylosing spondylitis. Both conserved end residues are part of each CDR3. Fields, in order: D gene, V gene, J gene, clone size, CDR3 protein, CDR3 DNA. The D gene is left open where the match is weak. For some rows the clone size is stated as once, few or many, or as a class when expanded; others skip it.

>NA|TRBV3-1|TRBJ2-2|NA
CASSQDWSIQNTGELFF
TGTGCCAGCAGCCAAGATTGGAGTATCCAGAACACCGGGGAGCTGTTTTTT
>TRBD2|TRBV9|TRBJ2-1|NA
CASRDSGTNEQFF
TGTGCCAGCCGGGATAGCGGGACCAATGAGCAGTTCTTC
>NA|TRBV29-1|TRBJ1-4|NA
CSVEGSGNEKLFF
TGCAGCGTTGAAGGGTCAGGCAATGAAAAACTGTTTTTT
>TRBD1|TRBV5-1|TRBJ1-1|NA
CASSVWTGMDTEAFF
TGCGCCAGCAGCGTTTGGACAGGGATGGATACTGAAGCTTTCTTT
>NA|TRBV20-1|TRBJ1-2|few
CSAREGPYYGYTF
TGCAGTGCCCGGGAGGGCCCCTATTACGGCTACACCTTC
>TRBD2|TRBV3-1|TRBJ2-3|NA
CASSQELAGLGTQYF
TGTGCCAGCAGCCAAGAACTAGCGGGATTAGGTACGCAGTATTTT
>NA|TRBV7-2|TRBJ2-7|NA
CASSNWGSDEQYF
TGTGCCAGCAGTAATTGGGGGTCGGACGAGCAGTACTTC
>NA|TRBV5-1|TRBJ1-4|once
CASSNGFEKLFF
TGCGCCAGCTCGAACGGTTTTGAAAAACTGTTTTTT
>TRBD2|TRBV4-2|TRBJ2-1|few
CASSRVDGLAESHEQFF
TGTGCCAGCAGCCGGGTCGACGGACTAGCGGAGTCACATGAGCAGTTCTTC
>TRBD2|TRBV5-1|TRBJ2-1|few
CASRQREYTYNEQFF
TGCGCCAGCCGACAGCGGGAATACACCTACAATGAGCAGTTCTTC
>NA|TRBV7-7|TRBJ2-5|many
CASSPGPGETQYF
TGTGCCAGCAGCCCGGGCCCTGGGGAGACCCAGTACTTC
>NA|TRBV20-1|TRBJ2-2|few
CSARQGSGELFF
TGCAGTGCTAGACAGGGTAGCGGGGAGCTGTTTTTT
>TRBD2|TRBV6-2/TRBV6-3|TRBJ2-1|NA
CASSTGTTNEQFF
TGTGCCAGCAGTACCGGGACTACCAATGAGCAGTTCTTC
>NA|TRBV12-3/TRBV12-4|TRBJ2-7|NA
CASSERRPSYEQYF
TGTGCCAGCAGCGAACGACGGCCCTCCTACGAGCAGTACTTC
>NA|TRBV7-2|TRBJ1-1|few
CASSPDRRINTEAFF
TGTGCCAGCAGCCCCGACAGGAGAATTAACACTGAAGCTTTCTTT
>NA|TRBV7-2|TRBJ1-1|NA
CASSLVGPNTEAFF
TGTGCCAGCAGCTTAGTAGGGCCGAACACTGAAGCTTTCTTT